These 20 T cell receptor beta chains share one sample of origin, sequenced in a study of shared clonotypes between healthy human individuals. The repertoire was sequenced with immunoSEQ multiplex PCR; TCRdb's copy has only in-frame clones and lacks some. Here the sample spans about 1.1 million clones, approximately 80% being singletons. Specimen: memory CD4+ T cells from PBMCs. Subset in this sample: CD45RA-negative fraction. These receptors all stem from a man aged 18-30 years in good health. Some clones in this sample may be carry-over from other donors' samples.

This chain uses TRBV4-2 with TRBJ2-5, with TRBD2 identical over 16 bases. The CDR3 is made up of 17 amino acids. V gave up 1 base and J gave up 7 bases; unmatched junction bases: 6. CDR1 and CDR2 (germline): LGHNA, YNFKEQ. The CDR3 protein is CASSQAGTSGRVGTQYF. CDR3 sequence (DNA): TGTGCCAGCAGCCAAGCGGGGACTAGCGGGAGGGTCGGGACCCAGTACTTC.

The CDR3 DNA reads TGTGCCAGTAGCAGGAAGAAGCGGACAGGGGGATTCCAAGAGACCCAGTACTTC. It codes for CASSRKKRTGGFQETQYF. This sequence joins TRBV19 and TRBJ2-5, with 10 bases fitting TRBD1. Trimming cost V 6 bases and J 1 base; bases outside gene matches: 14. Germline V gene data show CDR1 as LNHDA and CDR2 as SQIVND (reference sequence). The CDR3 has 18 amino acids.

The chain employs TRBV6-6 and TRBJ2-5, with D perhaps being TRBD1 or TRBD2 (5 bases each). The length of the CDR3 is 14 residues. Germline-derived CDR1 and CDR2 are MNHNY and SVGAGI (reference sequence). With 2 bases removed from V and 4 bases from J, the gap between germline ends came to 11 bases. The CDR3 loop reads CASSYPGTGETQYF. In DNA form, the CDR3 reads TGTGCCAGCAGTTACCCCGGGACCGGAGAGACCCAGTACTTC.

The chain recombines TRBV6-5 with TRBJ2-1, with D perhaps TRBD2 (5 bases). CDR1 and CDR2 from the germline V gene are MNHEY and SVGAGI. The CDR3 has 16 residues. The V and J ends lost 0 bases and 2 bases respectively, with 11 bases between them. CDR3 sequence reads: CASSYSFTGTYNEQFF. In DNA, the CDR3 is TGTGCCAGCAGTTACTCGTTTACGGGAACCTACAATGAGCAGTTCTTC.

The genes are TRBV13 and TRBJ2-1, with 8 nucleotides matching TRBD2. This CDR3 has 15 residues. V lost 3 bases, J lost 8 bases, and 9 bases stayed unmatched. The germline gives CDR1 PRHDT, CDR2 FYEKMQ (reference sequence). CDR3 sequence: CASSFRSGRGDEQFF. CDR3 coding DNA: TGTGCCAGCAGCTTTCGAAGCGGGAGAGGTGATGAGCAGTTCTTC.

The chain has TRBV7-3 and TRBJ2-2, with TRBD1 matching over 7 bases. The CDR3 has 16 residues. Germline V CDR1 and CDR2: SGHTA, FQGTGA. V was pared by 5 bases and J by 6 bases, with 12 bases of the junction left unmatched. CDR3 coding DNA: TGTGCCAGCAGCCTACAGCCCACAGGGGCGGCCGGGGAGCTGTTTTTT. This translates into CASSLQPTGAAGELFF.

This clone was seen a single time. This chain links TRBV19 with TRBJ2-5; the D is unclear. Germline CDR1 LNHDA, CDR2 SQIVND (reference sequence). CDR3 size: 11 residues. Between the trimmed V and J ends, which lost 1 base and 5 bases, there was a span of 2 bases. The CDR3 DNA is TGTGCCAGTAGTATAGCGGAGACCCAGTACTTC. Translation gives CASSIAETQYF.

The chain carries TRBV6-1 and TRBJ1-5; 9 bases line up with TRBD1. The V gene end was trimmed by 1 base and the J gene end by 2 bases; junction bases not matched to a gene: 9. Germline V gene sequence: CDR1 MNHNS, CDR2 SASEGT. This CDR3 region has 18 residues. The CDR3, as DNA: TGTGCCAGCAGTGAAGTAAGACAGGGGGTAGGGCGCAATCAGCCCCAGCATTTT. It specifies CASSEVRQGVGRNQPQHF.

V usage is TRBV5-1 and J usage is TRBJ2-3; 7 bases fit TRBD1. The trim removed 4 bases at V and 1 base at J, leaving 18 bases unmatched. Germline CDR1 is SGHRS and CDR2 is YFSETQ. The CDR3 loop spans 19 amino acids. The CDR3 spells CASSQSQNRGLARTDTQYF. The CDR3, as DNA: TGCGCCAGCAGCCAAAGCCAAAACAGGGGCCTAGCTCGCACAGATACGCAGTATTTT.

The V gene is TRBV7-2, the J gene TRBJ1-2; D is ambiguous. The CDR3 totals 15 residues. The V gene lost 6 bases and the J gene lost 7 bases, with 21 bases spanning the gap. CDR1 and CDR2 from the germline V gene are SGHTA and FQGNSA. The CDR3 DNA sequence: TGTGCCAGCAGTCAAAATAGTCAGGCGGAAGGTGGCTACACCTTC. This sequence encodes CASSQNSQAEGGYTF.

The chain combines TRBV7-8 with TRBJ2-5; the D gene is possibly TRBD1 (6 bases). V shed 5 bases and J shed 0 bases, with 10 bases lying between them. The CDR3 runs 14 residues. Germline V gives CDR1 SGHVS, CDR2 FQNEAQ. The CDR3 nucleotides are TGTGCCAGCAGCCGACAGGAATACCAAGAGACCCAGTACTTC. Its protein product is CASSRQEYQETQYF.

The table lists this clone with a count of one. V gene TRBV6-5 combines with J gene TRBJ2-1; D is unclear. Germline V gives CDR1 MNHEY, CDR2 SVGAGI. Between the trimmed V and J ends, which lost 2 bases and 0 bases, there was a span of 8 bases. The CDR3 runs 15 residues. In DNA form, the CDR3 reads TGTGCCAGCAGTTACCACCGGAACTCCTACAATGAGCAGTTCTTC. It is translated as CASSYHRNSYNEQFF.

This clone occurred a few times. The chain links TRBV11-2 to TRBJ1-2; D unclear. The germline gives CDR1 SGHAT, CDR2 FQNNGV. Trimming removed 1 base from V and 7 bases from J, with 13 bases in between. The CDR3 is made up of 14 amino acids. Here the CDR3 DNA reads TGTGCCAGCAGCTTAGGGCCGGGTCGGGCTGGCTACACCTTC. This sequence encodes CASSLGPGRAGYTF.

V usage is TRBV6-6 and J usage is TRBJ2-1; D assignment may be TRBD1 or TRBD2 (6 bases each). The CDR3 length is 14 residues. Per germline, CDR1 MNHNY and CDR2 SVGAGI (reference sequence). Trimming cost V 2 bases and J 10 bases, with 15 bases left between them. The CDR3 loop reads CASSYGQKAGEQFF. The CDR3 region has the DNA TGTGCCAGCAGTTACGGACAGAAGGCGGGGGAGCAGTTCTTC.

This chain joins TRBV14 and TRBJ2-2; no clear D gene. Germline V gives CDR1 SGHDN, CDR2 FVKESK. The CDR3 is 13 amino acids. V lost 3 bases and J 9 bases, leaving 11 bases between the germline ends. The CDR3 region has the DNA TGTGCCAGCAGCCAGTACAGAGCCCGGGAGCTGTTTTTT. This codes for CASSQYRARELFF.

The chain recombines TRBV28 with TRBJ1-2; D is uncertain. Trimming pared 5 bases from V and 3 bases from J, leaving 13 bases between. The CDR3 is made up of 14 amino acids. Germline CDR1 and CDR2: MDHEN and SYDVKM. Written as DNA, the CDR3 is TGTGCCAGCAGTAGGGTCGGGTATTACTATGGCTACACCTTC. As protein: CASSRVGYYYGYTF.

The chain employs TRBV5-5 and TRBJ1-2; D is unresolved. CDR1 and CDR2 from the germline V gene are SGHKS and YYEKEE (reference sequence). The CDR3 has 14 residues. The V and J ends lost 0 bases and 4 bases respectively, with 10 bases between them. CDR3 sequence reads: CASSLEGSLYGYTF. The DNA for the CDR3 is TGTGCCAGCAGCTTGGAGGGCAGCCTCTATGGCTACACCTTC. Drawing the rest from reference TRBV5-5 and TRBJ1-2, the complete variable domain is DAGVTQSPTHLIKTRGQQVTLRCSPISGHKSVSWYQQVLGQGPQFIFQYYEKEERGRGNFPDRFSARQFPNYSSELNVNALLLGDSALYLCASSLEGSLYGYTFGSGTRLTVV.

The J gene is TRBJ2-1, the V gene TRBV29-1, with TRBD2 as a possible D gene (5 bases). The V gene lost 7 bases and the J gene lost 6 bases, with 16 bases spanning the gap. CDR1 and CDR2 from the germline V gene are SQVTM and ANQGSEA. This CDR3 contains 13 residues. The CDR3 loop reads CSAAQRVGNEQFF. CDR3 DNA sequence: TGCAGCGCCGCGCAGAGGGTGGGCAATGAGCAGTTCTTC.

V is TRBV18 and J is TRBJ2-5; 10 bases agree with TRBD2. V lost 6 bases and J lost 0; bases outside the gene matches: 4. The CDR3 loop spans 15 amino acids. Germline assignment: CDR1 KGHSH and CDR2 LQKENI. CDR3 loop: CASSFSGRHQETQYF. CDR3 DNA: TGTGCCAGCTCCTTTAGCGGGAGGCACCAAGAGACCCAGTACTTC.

The chain is built from TRBV7-9 and TRBJ2-2; 8 bases are shared with TRBD2. The CDR3 sequence is 14 residues long. V gave up 10 bases and J gave up 4 bases; unmatched junction bases: 8. Germline-derived CDR1 and CDR2 are SEHNR and FQNEAQ (reference sequence). CDR3 nucleotides: TGTGCCACAAGAGCGGGAGTTAGCACCGGGGAGCTGTTTTTT. Amino acids: CATRAGVSTGELFF.